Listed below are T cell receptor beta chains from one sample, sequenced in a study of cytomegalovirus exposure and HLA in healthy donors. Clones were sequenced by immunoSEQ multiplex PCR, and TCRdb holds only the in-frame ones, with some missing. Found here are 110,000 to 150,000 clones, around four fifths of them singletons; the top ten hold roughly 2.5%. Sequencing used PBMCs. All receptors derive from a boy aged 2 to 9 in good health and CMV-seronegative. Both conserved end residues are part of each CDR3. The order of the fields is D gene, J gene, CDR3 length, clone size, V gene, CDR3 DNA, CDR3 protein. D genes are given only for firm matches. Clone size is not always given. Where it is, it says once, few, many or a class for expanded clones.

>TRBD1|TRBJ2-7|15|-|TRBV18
TGTGCCAGCTCGCCCCGACAGGGGACGACCTACGAGCAGTACTTC
CASSPRQGTTYEQYF
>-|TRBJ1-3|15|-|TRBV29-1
TGCAGCGTTAAAGAAGCGGTCCGATCTGGAAACACCATATATTTT
CSVKEAVRSGNTIYF
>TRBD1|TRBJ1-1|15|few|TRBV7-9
TGTGCCAGCAGCTTAGCAGACAGGGTTCTGACTGAAGCTTTCTTT
CASSLADRVLTEAFF
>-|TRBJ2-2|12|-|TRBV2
TGTGCCAGCAGCCCCAGGGGCGGGGAGCTGTTTTTT
CASSPRGGELFF
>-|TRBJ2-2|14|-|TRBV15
TGTGCCACCAGCAGAGATAGACTACCCGGGGAGCTGTTTTTT
CATSRDRLPGELFF
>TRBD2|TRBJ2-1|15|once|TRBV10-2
TGCGCCAGCAGGACCTTAGCGGGAGGGAGAAATGAGCAGTTCTTC
CASRTLAGGRNEQFF
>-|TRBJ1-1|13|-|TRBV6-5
TGTGCCAGCAGTCAGGGGCTGAACACTGAAGCTTTCTTT
CASSQGLNTEAFF
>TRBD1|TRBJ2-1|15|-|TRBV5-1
TGCGCCAGCAGCTTACCCGGGACAGGGTACAATGAGCAGTTCTTC
CASSLPGTGYNEQFF
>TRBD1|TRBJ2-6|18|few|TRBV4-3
TGCGCCAGCAGCCAAGATCAGGGGGCCGTCTCTGGGGCCAACGTCCTGACTTTC
CASSQDQGAVSGANVLTF
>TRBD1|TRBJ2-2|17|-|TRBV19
TGTGCCAGTAGTAGGGGGGACAGGAGGAAAGTAACCGGGGAGCTGTTTTTT
CASSRGDRRKVTGELFF
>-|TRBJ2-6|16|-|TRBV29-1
TGCAGCGCCGTCACAGGGCCTACCACTGGGGCCAACGTCCTGACTTTC
CSAVTGPTTGANVLTF
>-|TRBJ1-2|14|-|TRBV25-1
TGTGCCAGCAGGGACTGGGAGTTGAAGAGTGGCTACACCTTC
CASRDWELKSGYTF
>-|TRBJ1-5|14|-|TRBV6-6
TGTGCCAGCAGCCCCCCCAGGGTTAATCAGCCCCAGCATTTT
CASSPPRVNQPQHF
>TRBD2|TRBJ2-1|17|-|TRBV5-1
TGCGCCAGCAGACAAACAAGGGCTAGCGGGAACTACAATGAGCAGTTCTTC
CASRQTRASGNYNEQFF
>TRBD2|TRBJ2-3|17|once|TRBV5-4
TGTGCCAGCAGCCCGCAGGCGGGACTAGCTTTGACAGATACGCAGTATTTT
CASSPQAGLALTDTQYF
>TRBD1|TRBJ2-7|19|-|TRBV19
TGTGCCAGTAGTATCATGGGCGGAGGTCGGGGACAGGGGTTTGGAGAGCAGTACTTC
CASSIMGGGRGQGFGEQYF
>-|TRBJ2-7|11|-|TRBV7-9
TGTGCCAGCAGCTTAACGCAGATGCAGTACTTC
CASSLTQMQYF
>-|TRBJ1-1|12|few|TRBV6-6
TGTGCCAGCAGTTACTCGCGGACTGAAGCTTTCTTT
CASSYSRTEAFF
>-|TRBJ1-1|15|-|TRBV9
TGTGCCAGCACGCCGTGGGGGGGCCAGAACACTGAAGCTTTCTTT
CASTPWGGQNTEAFF
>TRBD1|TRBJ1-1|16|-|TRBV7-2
TGTGCCAGCAGCCTAACAAAAGGACAGGGAGACACTGAAGCTTTCTTT
CASSLTKGQGDTEAFF
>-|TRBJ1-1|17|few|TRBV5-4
TGTGCCAGCAGCTTGGGGAGGGGCGGCCCTTTGAACACTGAAGCTTTCTTT
CASSLGRGGPLNTEAFF
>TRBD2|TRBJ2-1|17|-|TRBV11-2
TGTGCCAGCAGCCCTACAGCTGGTCTAGCGGGGGGGAATGAGCAGTTCTTC
CASSPTAGLAGGNEQFF
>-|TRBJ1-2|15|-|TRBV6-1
TGTGCCAGCCACACGATCGGAGGGATGGACTATGGCTACACCTTC
CASHTIGGMDYGYTF
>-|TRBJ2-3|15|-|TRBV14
TGTGCCAGCAGCCTTACAAGGGGCGGCACAGATACGCAGTATTTT
CASSLTRGGTDTQYF
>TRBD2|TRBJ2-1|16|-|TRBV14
TGTGCCAGCAGCCAAGACGTGCGACTAGCGGACAATGAGCAGTTCTTC
CASSQDVRLADNEQFF
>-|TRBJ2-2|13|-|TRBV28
TGTGCCAGCAGGAAAAGAGGAACCGGGGAGCTGTTTTTT
CASRKRGTGELFF
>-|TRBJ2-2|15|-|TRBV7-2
TGTGCCAGCAGCCGGGGCAGGGGTTACACCGGGGAGCTGTTTTTT
CASSRGRGYTGELFF
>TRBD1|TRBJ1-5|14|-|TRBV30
TGTGCCTGGAGTAGGGGGCAGTACAATCAGCCCCAGCATTTT
CAWSRGQYNQPQHF
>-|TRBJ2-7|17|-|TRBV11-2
TGTGCCAGCAGCTTAGATCGTAGGGGGAGCTCTACCGACGAGCAGTACTTC
CASSLDRRGSSTDEQYF
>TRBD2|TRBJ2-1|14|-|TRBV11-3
TGTGCCAGCCTCATAGCGGGAGGGAGCAATGAGCAGTTCTTC
CASLIAGGSNEQFF
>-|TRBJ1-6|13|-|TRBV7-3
TGTGCCAGCAGCTTAACGTCGTTCTCACCCCTCCACTTT
CASSLTSFSPLHF
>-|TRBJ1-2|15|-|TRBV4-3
TGCGCCAGCAGCCACGCTGACAGTTCCTTCTATGGCTACACCTTC
CASSHADSSFYGYTF
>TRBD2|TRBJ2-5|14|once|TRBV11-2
TGTGCCAGCAGCTTATTGGCGGGAGGAGAGACCCAGTACTTC
CASSLLAGGETQYF
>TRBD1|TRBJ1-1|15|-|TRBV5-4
TGTGCCAGCAGCCATCCAGGGGGAATGAGCACTGAAGCTTTCTTT
CASSHPGGMSTEAFF
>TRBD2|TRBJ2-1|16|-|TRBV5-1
TGCGCCAGCAGCTTTGAGGGCCCGGCGGGGGTAAATGAGCAGTTCTTC
CASSFEGPAGVNEQFF
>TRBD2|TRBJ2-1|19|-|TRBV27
TGTGCCAGCAGTAGACTTGCGGGAGCACTCTCGCGGGCGATCAATGAGCAGTTCTTC
CASSRLAGALSRAINEQFF
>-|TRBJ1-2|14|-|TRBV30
TGTGCCTGGAGTGGTGGCAGGCTTAACTATGGCTACACCTTC
CAWSGGRLNYGYTF
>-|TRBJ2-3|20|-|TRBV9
TGTGCCAGCAGCGTAGAGTACAGTACCTCACCGACTACTAGCACAGATACGCAGTATTTT
CASSVEYSTSPTTSTDTQYF
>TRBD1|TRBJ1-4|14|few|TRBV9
TGTGCCAGCAGTTCAGGGGGAACTAATGAAAAACTGTTTTTT
CASSSGGTNEKLFF
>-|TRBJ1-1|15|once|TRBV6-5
TGTGCCAGCAGTTACTTAACAGGGTCGGTTGGTGAAGCTTTCTTT
CASSYLTGSVGEAFF
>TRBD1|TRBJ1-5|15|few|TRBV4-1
TGCGCCAGCAGCCAAGGGGACAGGGACGATCAGCCCCAGCATTTT
CASSQGDRDDQPQHF
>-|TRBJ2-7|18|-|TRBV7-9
TGTGCCAGCAGCTTAGGGGCCCACCCGGGACTGAACTCCTACGAGCAGTACTTC
CASSLGAHPGLNSYEQYF
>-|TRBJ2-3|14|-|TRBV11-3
TGTGCCAGCAGCTTAGGGGGGGTGACAGATACGCAGTATTTT
CASSLGGVTDTQYF
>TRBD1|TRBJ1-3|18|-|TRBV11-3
TGTGCCAGCAGCCCCCTATTGGACAGGGTCTTAAGAGGAAACACCATATATTTT
CASSPLLDRVLRGNTIYF
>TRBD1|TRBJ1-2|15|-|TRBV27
TGTGCCAGCAGTTTACTCAACCGGGACAGATATGGCTACACCTTC
CASSLLNRDRYGYTF